This passage covers 3 T cell receptor beta chains from one sample sequenced in a study of regulatory and conventional T cells in RAG deficiency. Method: immunoSEQ multiplex PCR; TCRdb's copy keeps in-frame clones and lacks some. The sample consists of 10,000 to 15,000 clones, about 92% of them appearing once. Blood CD4+ CD25-low CD127-high conventional T cells supplied the genomic DNA template. These same data were also listed under a study on regulatory T cells. That report adds: The PCR used 52 TRBV and 13 TRBJ primers.

The sequencing sample was made of CD4+ effector T cells sorted from blood. Receptors originate from a human donor in good health.

The chain couples TRBV5-1 to TRBJ1-1, with a possible D match to TRBD1 (6 bases). This CDR3 region has 14 residues. Germline CDR1 and CDR2: SGHRS and YFSETQ. Trimming removed 1 base from V and 6 bases from J, with 13 bases in between. The CDR3 is CASSLPGVRAEAFF. In DNA form, the CDR3 reads TGCGCCAGCAGCTTGCCAGGGGTAAGAGCTGAAGCTTTCTTT.

The gene calls are TRBV5-1 and TRBJ1-2; D possibly corresponds to TRBD1 (5 bases). Trimming cost V 4 bases and J 6 bases, with 10 bases left between them. Germline V CDR1 and CDR2: SGHRS, YFSETQ. This CDR3 has 12 residues. The CDR3 here is CASSPDRNGYTF. CDR3 in DNA: TGCGCCAGCAGCCCAGACAGAAATGGCTACACCTTC.

The chain couples TRBV7-6 to TRBJ1-3; D is unresolved. The germline gives CDR1 SGHVS, CDR2 FNYEAQ. The CDR3 loop spans 15 amino acids. V was pared by 3 bases and J by 3 bases, with 12 bases between. DNA for the CDR3: TGTGCCAGCAGCTTTGGGGTCACGGATGGAAACACCATATATTTT. Residues: CASSFGVTDGNTIYF.